Below, 15 T cell receptor beta chains from the same sample are listed, as sequenced in a study of CD8+ T cells in alopecia areata. RNA extraction and reverse transcription yielded cDNA as sequencing template. Only in-frame clones appear in the TCRdb table, and some are missing; sequencing was by immunoSEQ multiplex PCR. The table has approximately 100,000 clones, 86% seen once. Treatment in this sample: oral pan-JAK inhibitor, 5-10 mg twice daily. The specimen comprised CD8+ T cells sorted from blood, sampled at approximately week 30, from a patient treated with tofacitinib. These receptors originate from a human donor with alopecia areata.

The chain joins TRBV7-2 to TRBJ1-6; D unclear. From germline, CDR1 is SGHTA and CDR2 FQGNSA. CDR3 length: 14 residues. V lost 4 bases and J 9 bases, leaving 13 bases between the germline ends. The CDR3 region is CASSSDRGSSPLHF. The CDR3 coding sequence is TGTGCCAGCAGCTCAGACCGAGGCTCTTCACCCCTCCACTTT.

V is TRBV2 and J is TRBJ1-5; D call uncertain. Trimming took 6 bases from V and 4 from J, leaving 10 bases between them. CDR3 length equals 13 residues. In germline, CDR1 is SNHLY, CDR2 FYNNEI. CDR3 sequence: CASSGGGNQPQHF. DNA of the CDR3: TGTGCCAGCAGCGGCGGCGGTAATCAGCCCCAGCATTTT.

This clone appeared a single time. This rearrangement joins TRBV6-1 to TRBJ2-1; D is unclear. With 3 bases removed from V and 8 bases from J, the gap between germline ends came to 11 bases. CDR1 is MNHNS and CDR2 is SASEGT in the germline V gene. This CDR3 has 13 amino acids. This chain's CDR3 is CASSDGLLDEQFF. CDR3 in DNA: TGTGCCAGCAGTGACGGGCTATTGGATGAGCAGTTCTTC.

There are a few counts of this clone. The chain uses TRBV4-2 and TRBJ2-1; TRBD2 matches at 7 bases. The CDR3 extends over 16 amino acids. The J segment lost 4 bases and the V segment lost 5 bases, leaving 11 bases of the junction unmatched. Germline CDR1 and CDR2: LGHNA and YNFKEQ. In DNA form, the CDR3 reads TGTGCCAGCAGCTTACCAACTAGCGCGAGTTACAATGAGCAGTTCTTC. Amino acids: CASSLPTSASYNEQFF.

The chain uses TRBV5-1 and TRBJ2-3, with D unclear. The CDR3 contains 15 residues. Trimming left V 0 bases short and J 5 bases short, with 13 bases between. CDR1 is SGHRS, CDR2 YFSETQ, per germline. The CDR3 protein is CASSLDLNSEDTQYF. CDR3 in DNA: TGCGCCAGCAGCTTGGACTTAAACTCAGAAGATACGCAGTATTTT.

The chain recombines TRBV29-1 with TRBJ2-2, with 10 bases that match TRBD2. CDR1 and CDR2 (germline): SQVTM, ANQGSEA. The V gene end was trimmed by 1 base and the J gene end by 3 bases; junction bases not matched to a gene: 5. The CDR3 loop spans 16 amino acids. In DNA, the CDR3 is TGCAGCGTTGAAGGGCTAGCGGGGGCCCACACCGGGGAGCTGTTTTTT. Amino acids: CSVEGLAGAHTGELFF.

Of note for this clone: The junction departs from germline at one end; a sequencing error may be responsible. The V call is TRBV7-7, the J call TRBJ2-1; tentative D call: TRBD2 (6 bases). Germline values: CDR1 SSHAT, CDR2 FNYEAQ (reference sequence). The CDR3 sequence is 13 residues long. CDR3 DNA sequence: TGTGCTAGCAGCTTCTCTGGGGGGAATGAGCAGTTCTTC. It is translated as CASSFSGGNEQFF.

The chain combines TRBV5-1 with TRBJ2-1, with 7 bases identical to TRBD2. This CDR3 region has 13 residues. Germline values: CDR1 SGHRS, CDR2 YFSETQ. The V segment lost 5 bases and the J segment 3 bases; nucleotides outside the gene matches: 2. The CDR3 loop is CASRASGYNEQFF. In nucleotides, the CDR3 is TGCGCCAGCAGGGCTAGCGGCTACAATGAGCAGTTCTTC.

CDR3 loop: CASSLIGDQPQHF. In DNA form, the CDR3 reads TGTGCCAGCAGTTTAATTGGTGATCAGCCCCAGCATTTT. The rearrangement links TRBV27 to TRBJ1-5; no definite D call. This CDR3 spans 13 amino acids. V shed 2 bases and J shed 5 bases, with 7 bases lying between them. The germline gives CDR1 MNHEY, CDR2 SMNVEV (reference sequence).

The chain has TRBV7-9 and TRBJ2-3; a possible D gene is TRBD2 (6 bases). Germline assignment: CDR1 SEHNR and CDR2 FQNEAQ (reference sequence). Trimming took 7 bases from V and 13 from J, leaving 18 bases between them. The CDR3 has 12 amino acids. Here the CDR3 reads CASTNRAGRKYF. The CDR3 DNA follows: TGTGCCAGCACGAACCGAGCGGGTCGAAAGTATTTT. Full variable domain (missing parts from reference TRBV7-9 and TRBJ2-3): DTGVSQNPRHKITKRGQNVTFRCDPISEHNRLYWYRQTLGQGPEFLTYFQNEAQLEKSRLLSDRFSAERPKGSFSTLEIQRTEQGDSAMYLCASTNRAGRKYFGPGTRLTVL.

The chain links TRBV6-5 to TRBJ2-1; no definite D call. Trimming shortened V by 4 bases and J by 4 bases, and 2 bases separated the two germline ends. The germline V gene encodes CDR1 MNHEY and CDR2 SVGAGI. CDR3 size: 11 residues. As DNA, the CDR3 is TGTGCCAGCAGTTTGTACAATGAGCAGTTCTTC. This encodes CASSLYNEQFF.

This clone came up a few times. The same CDR3 also results from other DNA sequences found in this sample. CDR3 bases: TGCGCCAGCAGCCAAGGAACAGGGGTCTACGAGCAGTACTTC. As protein: CASSQGTGVYEQYF. The chain employs TRBV4-1 and TRBJ2-7, with 7 bases that match TRBD1. Germline CDR1 reads MGHRA; CDR2 reads YSYEKL. The junction had 3 bases not matched to a gene; V was cut back by 1 base and J by 3 bases. The length of the CDR3 is 14 residues.

This chain's CDR3 is CASSSRDRYNEQFF. CDR3 sequence (DNA): TGTGCCAGCAGCTCCCGGGACAGATACAATGAGCAGTTCTTC. The chain employs TRBV7-3 and TRBJ2-1, with TRBD1 matching over 7 bases. This CDR3 spans 14 amino acids. In germline, CDR1 is SGHTA, CDR2 FQGTGA. J was trimmed by 4 bases and V by 4 bases; bases with no gene match: 4.

The chain recombines TRBV19 with TRBJ2-2; tentative D call: TRBD2 (5 bases). CDR1 and CDR2 (germline): LNHDA, SQIVND (reference sequence). V gave up 7 bases and J gave up 4 bases, with 16 bases separating them. CDR3 length: 15 residues. CDR3 nucleotides: TGTGCCAGTATCCCGGACTCATATTCCACCGGGGAGCTGTTTTTT. This sequence encodes CASIPDSYSTGELFF.

The V gene is TRBV29-1, the J gene TRBJ2-7, with 8 positions matching TRBD1. From germline, CDR1 is SQVTM and CDR2 ANQGSEA. This CDR3 comprises 15 residues. V gave up 1 base and J gave up 1 base; unmatched junction bases: 6. DNA for the CDR3: TGCAGCGTTGAAGTTTTCTGGACAGGGTCCTACGAGCAGTACTTC. Protein: CSVEVFWTGSYEQYF.